These T cell receptor beta chains were read from a single sample in a study of T cells in Graves' hyperthyroidism and ophthalmopathy. TCRdb itself ran the multiplex PCR reads through MiXCR, one entry per CDR3 protein. The table records fewer than 350,000 distinct CDR3 sequences, approximately 16% of them present only once. Input material: blood. These receptors were taken from a woman aged 50 to 65 with Graves' hyperthyroidism that later progressed to Graves' ophthalmopathy. CDR3s include the opening cysteine and the closing phenylalanine or tryptophan. Fields, in order: V gene, J gene, CDR3 length, clone size, D gene, CDR3 protein. The D gene is left open where the match is weak. A clone size is listed for some rows: how often the clone was seen (once, few, many), or a class if it is expanded.

>TRBV12-3/TRBV12-4|TRBJ2-7|14|many|TRBD2
CASSWSGRGYEQYF
>TRBV2|TRBJ2-3|15|many|TRBD2
CASSDSGRAVDTQYF
>TRBV20-1|TRBJ2-1|17|many|TRBD2
CSTRASSGRASYNEQFF
>TRBV19|TRBJ2-5|15|many|-
CASSTSRTGGETQYF
>TRBV28|TRBJ1-1|14|-|-
CASNPAGMNTEAFF
>TRBV19|TRBJ2-7|17|-|TRBD2
CASSSRSSGTTSYEQYF
>TRBV6-1|TRBJ1-2|14|few|-
CASSQMEGAHGYTF
>TRBV27|TRBJ2-7|15|-|-
CASSLMPAGAYEQYF
>TRBV13|TRBJ1-2|12|many|-
CASSFKNYGYTF
>TRBV29-1|TRBJ2-1|13|many|TRBD1
CSVSTGAGNEQFF
>TRBV6-1|TRBJ1-1|17|many|TRBD1
CASRAYPGQGVNTEAFF
>TRBV20-1|TRBJ2-1|16|many|TRBD2
CSARDWRREVRNEQFF
>TRBV7-9|TRBJ2-2|16|many|-
CASSSGTLRRTGELFF
>TRBV6-1|TRBJ1-6|14|many|-
CASSSASTNSPLHF
>TRBV10-2|TRBJ2-7|14|many|TRBD2
CASSESRAGVEQYF
>TRBV18|TRBJ2-7|17|many|TRBD1
CASSPLRLSGQGAEQYF
>TRBV5-4|TRBJ1-2|13|few|-
CASGMTGGYGYTF
>TRBV12-3/TRBV12-4|TRBJ2-5|14|many|TRBD1
CASSTTGYGETQYF
>TRBV5-6|TRBJ1-1|16|-|-
CASSQVGVSMNTEAFF
>TRBV29-1|TRBJ2-7|12|many|-
CSVVGLMDEQYF
>TRBV20-1|TRBJ2-5|14|many|TRBD2
CSARASGGSETQYF
>TRBV3-1|TRBJ1-4|14|few|-
CASSQGRGVWKLFF
>TRBV2|TRBJ1-3|14|few|-
CASILQVSGNTIYF
>TRBV11-2|TRBJ2-5|14|many|-
CASSLFTGQETQYF
>TRBV20-1|TRBJ1-5|16|-|-
CSARDLAGSSNQPQHF
>TRBV2|TRBJ1-4|14|few|-
CASKGARGNEKLFF
>TRBV7-8|TRBJ1-5|14|few|TRBD1
CASSKQGRNQPQHF
>TRBV28|TRBJ2-7|13|many|-
CASSFRQIYEQYF
>TRBV12-3/TRBV12-4|TRBJ2-3|16|many|-
CATKSKNGLSTDTQYF
>TRBV6-2/TRBV6-3|TRBJ1-6|12|many|-
CASAGRDSPLHF
>TRBV9|TRBJ1-5|13|few|-
CASDMGGSQPQHF
>TRBV18|TRBJ1-1|13|many|-
CASSLQRNTEAFF
>TRBV2|TRBJ1-1|11|once|-
CASSYYTEAFF